The clone carrying this T cell receptor beta chain has more than one count but fewer than ten. CDR1 and CDR2 (germline): SGHVS, FQNEAQ. The CDR3 sequence is 16 residues long. Between the trimmed V and J ends, which lost 5 bases and 5 bases, there was a span of 21 bases. The data stem from a study of CD8 T cells in ankylosing spondylitis. TCRdb independently ran MiXCR on the 5' RACE reads; one entry per CDR3 protein. The sample contains under 170,000 distinct CDR3 sequences, 40% to 50% of which appear only once. The source material was synovial fluid, either unsorted or a sorted T cell fraction (not recorded which). The source is a male donor with ankylosing spondylitis. V and J are TRBV7-8 and TRBJ1-1; a weak D match, TRBD1 (5 bases). The CDR3 here is CASSPKRYRRGTEAFF. The CDR3 coding sequence is TGTGCCAGCAGCCCGAAAAGGTACAGGAGAGGGACTGAAGCTTTCTTT.